Below, 31 T cell receptor beta chains from the same sample are listed, as sequenced in a study of blood T cells in healthy people across ages. PCR was performed a second time for about 7 to 12 cycles using a sample-barcoded 5' primer and a J-beta primer mix. TCRdb ran MiXCR on the 5' RACE reads and lists one entry per CDR3 protein. The table has 800,000 to 1,000,000 distinct CDR3 sequences, roughly 43% seen once. Sequenced input: blood. Every receptor here comes from a man under 40 in good health.

The rearrangement links TRBV7-9 to TRBJ2-5, with D uncertain. Near its end, the DNA agrees better with TRBJ2-7, so the J call may be wrong. CDR3 length: 14 amino acids. Per the germline V gene, CDR1 is SEHNR and CDR2 is FQNEAQ (reference sequence). DNA of the CDR3: TGTGCCAGCAGCTTACGGGTAGGGAATGCCGAGCAGTACTTC. Amino acid sequence: CASSLRVGNAEQYF.

The gene calls are TRBV5-1 and TRBJ1-4; 7 positions match TRBD1. Trimming took 4 bases from V and 8 from J; bases not matched to a gene: 11. This CDR3 region has 15 residues. CDR1 SGHRS and CDR2 YFSETQ come from the germline V gene. Here the CDR3 reads CASSERQGVNEKLFF. DNA for the CDR3: TGCGCCAGCAGCGAACGACAGGGAGTCAACGAAAAACTGTTTTTT.

The chain employs TRBV7-2 and TRBJ2-7, with D perhaps matching TRBD2 (6 bases). Per germline, CDR1 SGHTA and CDR2 FQGNSA. The ends were cut back, 4 bases at V and 2 bases at J, with 9 bases in the middle. The CDR3 runs to 13 residues. The CDR3 DNA is TGTGCCAGCAGCTCCCGGAGGGCCTACGAGCAGTACTTC. Its translation: CASSSRRAYEQYF. The full variable domain, completed using reference TRBV7-2 and TRBJ2-7, is GAGVSQSPSNKVTEKGKDVELRCDPISGHTALYWYRQSLGQGLEFLIYFQGNSAPDKSGLPSDRFSAERTGGSVSTLTIQRTQQEDSAVYLCASSSRRAYEQYFGPGTRLTVT.

This clonotype was seen repeatedly, ten times or more. The chain has TRBV12-3 or TRBV12-4 and TRBJ1-2; D unresolved. The V end lost 3 bases, the J end lost 3 bases, and 5 bases lay between the germline ends. This CDR3 has 12 residues. The DNA for the CDR3 is TGTGCCAGCAGTTTCGGTGACTATGGCTACACCTTC. Residues: CASSFGDYGYTF.

The chain recombines TRBV29-1 with TRBJ2-5; possibly TRBD1 for D (5 bases). Trimming stripped 6 bases from V and 11 bases from J, with 16 bases between. This CDR3 comprises 11 residues. Germline loops: CDR1 SQVTM, CDR2 ANQGSEA. The CDR3 DNA sequence: TGCAGCGTGTCAGGGATGGGTGAGCAGTACTTC. Translated, it gives CSVSGMGEQYF.

This clonotype showed up just once. The CDR3 region is CASRLKRGESQAYEQYF. The CDR3 DNA sequence: TGTGCCAGCAGGTTAAAGAGGGGGGAGTCCCAAGCCTACGAGCAGTACTTC. J is TRBJ2-7 and V is TRBV21-1; the D call of TRBD1 is as the table states it, not checked on the DNA. TRBV21-1 is a pseudogene. The length of the CDR3 is 17 residues.

V and J are TRBV29-1 and TRBJ1-1; the D gene is possibly TRBD1 (6 bases). V was pared by 5 bases and J by 3 bases, with 19 bases between. The CDR3 runs 15 residues. The V gene's germline CDR1 is SQVTM and CDR2 ANQGSEA. The CDR3: CSVPRPNREDTEAFF. The CDR3 bases are TGCAGCGTTCCGAGACCAAACAGGGAGGACACTGAAGCTTTCTTT.

The table lists this clonotype with many counts. The chain couples TRBV13 to TRBJ1-5; 7 bases are a match to TRBD1. Trimming took 5 bases from V and 1 from J; bases not matched to a gene: 2. Germline V gene sequence: CDR1 PRHDT, CDR2 FYEKMQ (reference sequence). The length of the CDR3 is 14 residues. CDR3 region: CASSAGQSNQPQHF. The DNA of the CDR3 is TGTGCCAGCAGCGCGGGACAGAGCAATCAGCCCCAGCATTTT.

The chain joins TRBV11-3 to TRBJ1-2, with no clear D. The CDR3 is made up of 12 amino acids. Germline loops: CDR1 SGHNT, CDR2 YENEEA. Trimming cost V 5 bases and J 9 bases, with 13 bases left between them. CDR3 sequence (DNA): TGTGCCAGCAGCCTTTTAGCGGAGAGCTACACCTTC. Translation: CASSLLAESYTF. Complete variable domain (other parts from reference TRBV11-3 and TRBJ1-2): EAGVVQSPRYKIIEKKQPVAFWCNPISGHNTLYWYLQNLGQGPELLIRYENEEAVDDSQLPKDRFSAERLKGVDSTLKIQPAELGDSAVYLCASSLLAESYTFGSGTRLTVV.

With respect to this clonotype: A clone one base away is much larger, so this may be a read error. The V call is TRBV12-3 or TRBV12-4, the J call TRBJ2-1; the D gene is possibly TRBD1 (5 bases). The CDR3 has 15 amino acids. V lost 5 bases and J lost 6, with 17 bases in between. The CDR3 reads CASSPQFTRGNEQFF. The CDR3 DNA is TGTGCCAGCAGTCCCCAGTTTACAAGGGGCAATGAGCAGTTCTTC.

The chain is built from TRBV20-1 and TRBJ2-7; TRBD2 might be the D (5 bases). V gave up 3 bases and J gave up 4 bases, with 13 bases separating them. Germline loops: CDR1 DFQATT, CDR2 SNEGSKA (reference sequence). This CDR3 spans 13 amino acids. In DNA, the CDR3 is TGCAGTGCTAGTAAGGACGGAGGTTACGAGCAGTACTTC. It codes for CSASKDGGYEQYF.

This clonotype has a single count. This chain uses TRBV3-1 with TRBJ1-1; 8 bases are shared with TRBD1. V shed 1 base, J shed 9 bases, and the junction held 4 bases outside the gene matches. Looked up from germline, CDR1 is LGHDT and CDR2 is YNNKEL (reference sequence). This CDR3 is 13 amino acids long. CDR3 loop: CASSQGTGLQAFF. The CDR3 nucleotides read TGTGCCAGCAGCCAAGGGACAGGGTTGCAAGCTTTCTTT.

This chain connects TRBV27 to TRBJ1-5; weak D call: TRBD1 (5 bases). CDR3 size: 15 residues. Germline V lookup: CDR1 MNHEY, CDR2 SMNVEV (reference sequence). Trimming pared 0 bases from V and 7 bases from J, leaving 13 bases between. CDR3 loop: CASSLSVGEGQPQHF. The CDR3 DNA follows: TGTGCCAGCAGTTTATCGGTGGGGGAGGGCCAGCCCCAGCATTTT.

This sequence joins TRBV20-1 and TRBJ2-7, with 7 bases lining up with TRBD1. J gave up 3 bases and V 4 bases, and 6 bases lay outside the gene matches. This CDR3 comprises 13 residues. Germline V gene data show CDR1 as DFQATT and CDR2 as SNEGSKA (reference sequence). The CDR3 is CSANAAGGYEQYF. Written as DNA, the CDR3 is TGCAGTGCTAACGCGGCAGGGGGCTACGAGCAGTACTTC.

The chain couples TRBV12-3 or TRBV12-4 to TRBJ2-3; 13 positions agree with TRBD2. The CDR3 has 14 amino acids. Unmatched junction bases numbered 2, after V lost 6 bases and J lost 5 bases. In DNA form, the CDR3 reads TGTGCCAGCAGGAGGACTAGCGGGGGAGATACGCAGTATTTT. The encoded protein is CASRRTSGGDTQYF.

The chain has TRBV11-2 and TRBJ2-5; D not certain. The CDR3 has 13 residues. V dropped 6 bases and J dropped 4 bases, with 12 bases sitting between them. Germline CDR1 and CDR2: SGHAT and FQNNGV. CDR3 protein: CASSVSIRETQYF. In DNA, the CDR3 is TGTGCCAGCAGTGTGTCGATAAGAGAGACCCAGTACTTC.

The chain employs TRBV4-3 and TRBJ2-7; D is ambiguous. Deletions cut 2 bases from V and 6 bases from J, with 14 bases between. The germline V gene has CDR1 LGHNA and CDR2 YSLEER. This CDR3 has 14 amino acids. The CDR3 DNA sequence: TGCGCCAGCAGCCAACCATGGGTAGTTGGCGAGCAGTACTTC. This codes for CASSQPWVVGEQYF.

This clonotype occurred a few times. The chain combines TRBV6-2 or TRBV6-3 with TRBJ2-1; possibly TRBD1 or TRBD2 for D (5 bases each). Germline assignment: CDR1 MNHEY and CDR2 SVGEGT. V shed 6 bases and J shed 4 bases, with 22 bases lying between them. The CDR3 has 17 residues. Here the CDR3 DNA reads TGTGCCAGCAGAAATGGCCCCTCCGGGACCGCATACAATGAGCAGTTCTTC. Encoded protein: CASRNGPSGTAYNEQFF.

The genes are TRBV6-6 and TRBJ2-5; 9 bases are a match to TRBD1. TRBJ2-7 matches the DNA end more closely, so the J call is doubtful. Germline V gives CDR1 MNHNY, CDR2 SVGAGI (reference sequence). CDR3 length equals 15 residues. CDR3 DNA sequence: TGTGCCAGCAGTCCCGACCGGGACAGGGCTCCCGAGCAGTACTTC. Amino acids: CASSPDRDRAPEQYF.

The gene calls are TRBV6-1 and TRBJ2-3; 8 nucleotides align to TRBD2. The V and J ends lost 1 base and 3 bases, in that order; junction bases with no gene match: 3. This CDR3 comprises 15 residues. CDR1 and CDR2 (germline): MNHNS, SASEGT. The CDR3 nucleotides read TGTGCCAGCAGTGAAGGGGGACTAGGTACAGATACGCAGTATTTT. Encoded protein: CASSEGGLGTDTQYF.

In its sample, this clonotype was seen once. This chain connects TRBV5-6 to TRBJ2-4, with D perhaps assigned TRBD1 or TRBD2 (5 bases each). Per germline, CDR1 SGHDT and CDR2 YYEEEE. This CDR3 is built from 14 residues. V lost 4 bases and J lost 5, with 13 bases in between. The CDR3: CASSHSVGENIQYF. The CDR3 DNA follows: TGTGCCAGCAGCCACTCGGTGGGGGAAAACATTCAGTACTTC.

A remark on this clonotype: At one of its ends the junction is not consistent with the germline gene, which may arise from a read error. The rearrangement links TRBV3-1 to TRBJ2-3; 9 bases are a match to TRBD2. CDR1 and CDR2 (germline): LGHDT, YNNKEL (reference sequence). This CDR3 spans 16 amino acids. The CDR3 DNA sequence: TGTGCCAGCAGCCGCCGGACTAGCGTTAGCACAGATACGCGGTATTTT. This codes for CASSRRTSVSTDTRYF.

The chain carries TRBV7-9 and TRBJ2-3; perhaps TRBD2 as D (5 bases). This CDR3 comprises 12 residues. Looked up from germline, CDR1 is SEHNR and CDR2 is FQNEAQ (reference sequence). V dropped 10 bases and J dropped 1 base, with 9 bases sitting between them. The CDR3 nucleotides are TGTGCCACTTCGGAGGGCACAGATACGCAGTATTTT. Amino acids: CATSEGTDTQYF.

The chain is built from TRBV9 and TRBJ2-1, with TRBD2 matching over 10 bases. V lost 0 bases to trimming and J lost 5 bases; unmatched junction nucleotides: 8. Germline V gene sequence: CDR1 SGDLS, CDR2 YYNGEE. CDR3 length equals 17 residues. Here the CDR3 reads CASSVAGLAGDNNEQFF. In nucleotides, the CDR3 is TGTGCCAGCAGCGTAGCTGGTCTAGCGGGGGATAACAATGAGCAGTTCTTC.

Comment on this clonotype: The junction differs from germline at one of its ends, possibly a read error. This chain connects TRBV20-1 to TRBJ2-1; tentatively, D is TRBD1 (5 bases). The CDR3 covers 13 residues. CDR1 and CDR2 (germline): DFQATT, SNEGSKA (reference sequence). The CDR3 DNA follows: TGCAATGCTAGAGTTCAGGGTTACAATGAGCAGTTCTTC. This encodes CNARVQGYNEQFF.

The V gene is TRBV24-1, the J gene TRBJ1-2, with D possibly TRBD1 on 5 matching bases. The V and J ends lost 0 bases and 9 bases respectively, with 7 bases between them. The germline V gene has CDR1 KGHDR and CDR2 SFDVKD. This CDR3 is 12 amino acids long. Here the CDR3 DNA reads TGTGCCACCAGTGATTTGCAGGGCAGCTACACCTTC. Translation gives CATSDLQGSYTF.

The J gene is TRBJ1-2, the V gene TRBV2, with D perhaps matching TRBD1 (5 bases). V was shortened by 3 bases and J by 7 bases, with 18 bases between the two germline ends. The CDR3 has 15 residues. Germline V gives CDR1 SNHLY, CDR2 FYNNEI. The CDR3 sequence: CASSDRGRVAGGYTF. The CDR3 nucleotides are TGTGCCAGCAGTGACCGTGGCAGGGTAGCTGGTGGCTACACCTTC.

This clonotype was observed a single time. The J gene is TRBJ2-1, the V gene TRBV28, with TRBD1 matching over 7 bases. V shed 6 bases and J 2 bases; nucleotides not matched to a gene: 10. Germline V gives CDR1 MDHEN, CDR2 SYDVKM. The CDR3 loop spans 16 amino acids. This CDR3 is CASSLDRDPPYNEQFF. Here the CDR3 DNA reads TGTGCCAGCAGCCTCGACAGGGATCCCCCCTACAATGAGCAGTTCTTC.

This chain links TRBV11-1 with TRBJ1-2, with D possibly TRBD1 on 5 matching bases. V lost 6 bases to trimming and J lost 6 bases, with 14 bases between them. Germline values: CDR1 SGHAT, CDR2 FQDESV (reference sequence). The CDR3 spans 13 residues. The CDR3: CASSMTRGDGYTF. Written as DNA, the CDR3 is TGTGCCAGCAGTATGACAAGGGGCGATGGCTACACCTTC.

In its sample, this clonotype was seen once. The CDR3 DNA reads as TGTGCCACCAGCAGTGCGGCTCGGGGGAATCAGCCCCAGCATTTT. It specifies CATSSAARGNQPQHF. The J gene is TRBJ1-5, the V gene TRBV15, with D perhaps TRBD1 (5 bases). Trimming removed 3 bases from V and 4 bases from J, with 13 bases in between. The CDR3 loop spans 15 amino acids. CDR1 is LNHNV, CDR2 YYDKDF, per germline (reference sequence).

The chain joins TRBV7-2 to TRBJ1-4; D is unclear. There are 12 residues in the CDR3. Per the germline V gene, CDR1 is SGHTA and CDR2 is FQGNSA. V gave up 1 base and J gave up 9 bases, with 6 bases separating them. The CDR3 DNA is TGTGCCAGCAGCTTAGAGGTCAAAAAACTGTTTTTT. Its protein product is CASSLEVKKLFF. Based on the CDR3 plus reference TRBV7-2 and TRBJ1-4, the full variable domain is GAGVSQSPSNKVTEKGKDVELRCDPISGHTALYWYRQSLGQGLEFLIYFQGNSAPDKSGLPSDRFSAERTGGSVSTLTIQRTQQEDSAVYLCASSLEVKKLFFGSGTQLSVL.